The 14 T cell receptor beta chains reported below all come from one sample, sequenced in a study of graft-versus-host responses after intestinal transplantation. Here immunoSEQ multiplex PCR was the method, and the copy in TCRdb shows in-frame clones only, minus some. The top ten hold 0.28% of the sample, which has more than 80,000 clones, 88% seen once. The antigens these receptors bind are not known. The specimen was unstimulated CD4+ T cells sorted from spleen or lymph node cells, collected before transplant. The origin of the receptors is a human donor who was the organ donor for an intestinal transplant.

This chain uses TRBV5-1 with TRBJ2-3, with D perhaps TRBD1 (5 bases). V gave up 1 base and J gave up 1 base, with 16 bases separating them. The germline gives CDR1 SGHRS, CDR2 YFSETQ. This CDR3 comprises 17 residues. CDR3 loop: CASSLRSMGQGTDTQYF. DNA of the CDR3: TGCGCCAGCAGCTTGCGATCGATGGGGCAGGGCACAGATACGCAGTATTTT.

CDR3 bases: TGTGCCAGCAGCGTAGGGAGGATGAGGGAGGAGACCCAGTACTTC. This translates into CASSVGRMREETQYF. V and J are TRBV9 and TRBJ2-5; D may be TRBD2 (5 bases). With 0 bases removed from V and 5 bases from J, the gap between germline ends came to 14 bases. Per germline, CDR1 SGDLS and CDR2 YYNGEE. This CDR3 has 15 residues.

The CDR3 region has the DNA TGTGCCAGTAGCGAACTCGGACTAGCGGACCAAGAGACCCAGTACTTC. Amino acid sequence: CASSELGLADQETQYF. V gene TRBV19 combines with J gene TRBJ2-5; 10 bases match TRBD2. The germline gives CDR1 LNHDA, CDR2 SQIVND (reference sequence). The CDR3 has 16 residues. J gave up 0 bases and V 6 bases, and 7 bases lay outside the gene matches.

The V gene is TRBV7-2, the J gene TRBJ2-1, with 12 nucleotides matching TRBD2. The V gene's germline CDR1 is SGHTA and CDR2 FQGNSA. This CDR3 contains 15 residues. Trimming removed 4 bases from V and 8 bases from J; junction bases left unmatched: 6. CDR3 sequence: CASSSLAGGYDEQFF. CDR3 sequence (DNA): TGTGCCAGCAGCTCTCTAGCGGGGGGGTACGATGAGCAGTTCTTC. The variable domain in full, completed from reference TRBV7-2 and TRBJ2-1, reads GAGVSQSPSNKVTEKGKDVELRCDPISGHTALYWYRQSLGQGLEFLIYFQGNSAPDKSGLPSDRFSAERTGGSVSTLTIQRTQQEDSAVYLCASSSLAGGYDEQFFGPGTRLTVL.

The CDR3 is CSVEDIYTQYF. For the CDR3, the DNA is TGCAGCGTTGAAGATATATATACGCAGTATTTT. The V and J genes are TRBV29-1 and TRBJ2-3; D not certain. Germline CDR1 and CDR2: SQVTM and ANQGSEA. Deletions cut 0 bases from V and 7 bases from J, with 5 bases between. The CDR3 consists of 11 residues.

CDR3 amino acids: CASSDFAPVAGGYEQYF. Here the CDR3 DNA reads TGTGCCAGCAGTGATTTCGCGCCCGTAGCGGGGGGCTACGAGCAGTACTTC. The chain carries TRBV25-1 and TRBJ2-7; 10 bases line up with TRBD2. The CDR3 covers 17 residues. Germline assignment: CDR1 MGHDK and CDR2 SYGVNS. Trimming removed 3 bases from V and 3 bases from J; junction bases left unmatched: 11.

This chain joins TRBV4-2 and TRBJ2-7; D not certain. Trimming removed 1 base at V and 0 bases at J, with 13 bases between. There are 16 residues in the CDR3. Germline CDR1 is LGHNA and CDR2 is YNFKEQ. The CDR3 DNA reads TGTGCCAGCAGCCAAGTGCAGGCCCAGAGCTCCTACGAGCAGTACTTC. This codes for CASSQVQAQSSYEQYF.

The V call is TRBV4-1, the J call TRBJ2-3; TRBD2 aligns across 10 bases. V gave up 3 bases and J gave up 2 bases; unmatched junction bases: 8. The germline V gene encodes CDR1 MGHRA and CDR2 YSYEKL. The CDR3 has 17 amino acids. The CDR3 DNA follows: TGCGCCAGCAGCCAGGAAGCCAGCGGGAGGGCCACAGATACGCAGTATTTT. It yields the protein CASSQEASGRATDTQYF.

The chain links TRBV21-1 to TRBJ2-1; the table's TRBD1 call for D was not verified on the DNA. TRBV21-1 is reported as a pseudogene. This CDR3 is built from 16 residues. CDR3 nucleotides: TGTGCCAGCACCCCGAGGCAGGGGGCAGGCGGCGATGAGCAGTTCTTC. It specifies CASTPRQGAGGDEQFF.

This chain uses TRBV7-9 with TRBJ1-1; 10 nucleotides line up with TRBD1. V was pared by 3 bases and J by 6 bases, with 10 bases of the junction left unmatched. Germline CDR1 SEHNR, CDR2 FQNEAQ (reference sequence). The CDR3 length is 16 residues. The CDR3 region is CASSLDSTGGAAEAFF. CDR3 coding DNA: TGTGCCAGCAGCTTGGACTCGACAGGGGGCGCGGCTGAAGCTTTCTTT.

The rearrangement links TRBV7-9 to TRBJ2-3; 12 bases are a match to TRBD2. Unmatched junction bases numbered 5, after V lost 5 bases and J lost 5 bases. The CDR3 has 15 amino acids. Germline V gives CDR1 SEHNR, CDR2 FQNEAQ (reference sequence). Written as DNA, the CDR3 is TGTGCCAGCAGCCTTCGGACTAGCGGGGAAGATACGCAGTATTTT. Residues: CASSLRTSGEDTQYF. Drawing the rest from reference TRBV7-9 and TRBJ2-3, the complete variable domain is DTGVSQNPRHKITKRGQNVTFRCDPISEHNRLYWYRQTLGQGPEFLTYFQNEAQLEKSRLLSDRFSAERPKGSFSTLEIQRTEQGDSAMYLCASSLRTSGEDTQYFGPGTRLTVL.

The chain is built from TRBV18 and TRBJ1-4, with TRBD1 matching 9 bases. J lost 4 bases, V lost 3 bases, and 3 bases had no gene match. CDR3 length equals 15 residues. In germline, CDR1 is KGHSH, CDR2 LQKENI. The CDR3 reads CASSPGQGVNEKLFF. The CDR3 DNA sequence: TGTGCCAGCTCACCGGGACAGGGTGTTAATGAAAAACTGTTTTTT.

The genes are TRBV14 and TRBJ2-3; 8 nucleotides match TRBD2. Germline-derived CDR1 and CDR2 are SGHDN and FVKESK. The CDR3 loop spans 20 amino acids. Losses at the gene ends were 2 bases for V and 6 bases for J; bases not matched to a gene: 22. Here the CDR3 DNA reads TGTGCCAGCAGCCAAACTCGGGAGGGCCTATTTGCAATGATTCCCGATACGCAGTATTTT. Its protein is CASSQTREGLFAMIPDTQYF.

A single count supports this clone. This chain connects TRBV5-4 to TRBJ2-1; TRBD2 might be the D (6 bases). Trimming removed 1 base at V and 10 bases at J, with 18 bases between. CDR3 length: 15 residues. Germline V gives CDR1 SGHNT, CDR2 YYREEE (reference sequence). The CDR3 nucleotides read TGTGCCAGCAGCTTGAGGCGGGGACCCTTAGGAGAGCAGTTCTTC. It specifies CASSLRRGPLGEQFF.